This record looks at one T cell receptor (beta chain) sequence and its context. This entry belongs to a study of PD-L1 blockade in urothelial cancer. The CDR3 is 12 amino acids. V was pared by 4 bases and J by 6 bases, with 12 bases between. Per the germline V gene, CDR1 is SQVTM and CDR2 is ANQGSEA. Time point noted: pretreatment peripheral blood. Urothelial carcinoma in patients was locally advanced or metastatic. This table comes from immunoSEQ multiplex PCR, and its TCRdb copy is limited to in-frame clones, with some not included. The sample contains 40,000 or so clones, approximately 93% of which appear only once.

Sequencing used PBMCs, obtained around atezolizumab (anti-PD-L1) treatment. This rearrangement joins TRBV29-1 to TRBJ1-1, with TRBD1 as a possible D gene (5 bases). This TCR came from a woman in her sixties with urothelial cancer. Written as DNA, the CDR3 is TGCAGCGTTGTAGGGCAGGGCGCTGAAGCTTTCTTT. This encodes CSVVGQGAEAFF.